These 31 T cell receptor beta chains share one sample of origin, sequenced in a study of radiation and T cells in renal cell carcinoma. Time point meaning: blood 4 weeks post-SBRT, at nephrectomy. The treatment denotes: 15 Gy SBRT to primary tumor, nephrectomy 4 weeks later. TCRdb's table, derived via immunoSEQ multiplex PCR, lists solely in-frame clones and lacks some. The sample consists of about 140,000 clones, 86% of them appearing once. The source was blood, collected from a patient whose treatment included radiotherapy and nephrectomy. The receptor set was obtained from a woman between 45 and 65 years old with renal cell carcinoma.

This clone was found once. The J gene is TRBJ2-7, the V gene TRBV28; 8 bases agree with TRBD1. This CDR3 has 15 amino acids. Germline assignment: CDR1 MDHEN and CDR2 SYDVKM. The ends lost 5 bases at V and 2 bases at J; junction bases unmatched: 8. This CDR3 is CASSPGGAGAYEQYF. DNA of the CDR3: TGTGCCAGCAGTCCAGGGGGCGCAGGGGCCTACGAGCAGTACTTC.

V is TRBV19 and J is TRBJ1-1; D call uncertain. In germline, CDR1 is LNHDA, CDR2 SQIVND (reference sequence). The CDR3 runs 14 residues. Trimming left V 1 base short and J 0 bases short, with 6 bases between. CDR3 loop: CASSIGLMNTEAFF. CDR3 DNA: TGTGCCAGTAGTATAGGCCTCATGAACACTGAAGCTTTCTTT.

This clone was observed a handful of times. Written as DNA, the CDR3 is TGTGCCAGCAGCCCGGACAGGGGCAATTCACCCCTCCACTTT. Amino acids: CASSPDRGNSPLHF. The chain is built from TRBV5-6 and TRBJ1-6; 9 bases line up with TRBD1. This CDR3 comprises 14 residues. Germline CDR1 is SGHDT and CDR2 is YYEEEE. After removal of 4 bases from V and 7 bases from J, the junction contained 3 bases not matched to a gene.

This clone came up a few times. The CDR3 sequence: CASSRTDRGSYNEQFF. The DNA of the CDR3 is TGTGCCAGTAGCCGGACCGACAGGGGGTCCTACAATGAGCAGTTCTTC. The chain uses TRBV19 and TRBJ2-1, with 9 positions matching TRBD1. The V gene end was trimmed by 6 bases and the J gene end by 1 base; junction bases not matched to a gene: 7. From germline, CDR1 is LNHDA and CDR2 SQIVND (reference sequence). This CDR3 comprises 16 residues.

The CDR3 loop reads CASSRQGATYEQYF. The CDR3 nucleotides read TGTGCCAGCAGCCGACAGGGGGCCACCTACGAGCAGTACTTC. V gene TRBV5-6 combines with J gene TRBJ2-7, with 10 bases identical to TRBD1. V shed 4 bases, J shed 2 bases, and the junction held 3 bases outside the gene matches. Germline CDR1 SGHDT, CDR2 YYEEEE. The CDR3 totals 14 residues.

The CDR3 sequence: CARSLAPGLSVAGEQFF. As DNA, the CDR3 is TGTGCCAGAAGCTTGGCCCCGGGACTAAGTGTAGCGGGTGAGCAGTTCTTC. The rearrangement joins TRBV5-3 to TRBJ2-1; 7 nucleotides agree with TRBD2. TRBV5-3 is filed as an ORF, its function uncertain. Losses at the gene ends were 0 bases for V and 9 bases for J; bases not matched to a gene: 15. This CDR3 is built from 17 residues.

The V and J genes are TRBV9 and TRBJ2-5, with 10 nucleotides matching TRBD2. After removal of 4 bases from V and 5 bases from J, the junction contained 14 bases not matched to a gene. Looked up from germline, CDR1 is SGDLS and CDR2 is YYNGEE. CDR3 length: 17 residues. The DNA for the CDR3 is TGTGCCAGCAGCCTTGGAAGCGGGGGGGCGTTTAGGGAGACCCAGTACTTC. This translates into CASSLGSGGAFRETQYF.

This chain links TRBV19 with TRBJ2-1; tentatively, D is TRBD1 (6 bases). The V end lost 5 bases, the J end lost 2 bases, and 13 bases lay between the germline ends. This CDR3 contains 15 residues. Per the germline V gene, CDR1 is LNHDA and CDR2 is SQIVND (reference sequence). This CDR3 reads CASSRTASTYNEQFF. The CDR3 DNA reads TGTGCCAGTAGTCGGACAGCGAGCACCTACAATGAGCAGTTCTTC.

The chain couples TRBV18 to TRBJ1-5; no reliable D call. The CDR3 loop spans 16 amino acids. CDR1 and CDR2 from the germline V gene are KGHSH and LQKENI. Trimming removed 2 bases from V and 0 bases from J, with 11 bases in between. CDR3 bases: TGTGCCAGCTCACCAATGGGGTACTATAGCAATCAGCCCCAGCATTTT. It codes for CASSPMGYYSNQPQHF.

The chain employs TRBV7-2 and TRBJ2-7; a possible D gene is TRBD1 (6 bases). The germline gives CDR1 SGHTA, CDR2 FQGNSA. The CDR3 consists of 15 residues. V was trimmed by 5 bases and J by 2 bases, leaving 16 bases between them. CDR3 in DNA: TGTGCCAGCAGCAGAGAGGGACACCTTGCCTACGAGCAGTACTTC. Its protein is CASSREGHLAYEQYF. The whole variable domain, remainder taken from reference TRBV7-2 and TRBJ2-7, is GAGVSQSPSNKVTEKGKDVELRCDPISGHTALYWYRQSLGQGLEFLIYFQGNSAPDKSGLPSDRFSAERTGGSVSTLTIQRTQQEDSAVYLCASSREGHLAYEQYFGPGTRLTVT.

This chain connects TRBV4-3 to TRBJ2-4; 8 nucleotides match TRBD1. V was pared by 0 bases and J by 6 bases, with 4 bases of the junction left unmatched. Per the germline V gene, CDR1 is LGHNA and CDR2 is YSLEER. This CDR3 region has 15 residues. CDR3 nucleotide sequence: TGCGCCAGCAGCCAAGACTACAGGGGGGTAAACATTCAGTACTTC. It encodes CASSQDYRGVNIQYF.

The chain joins TRBV2 to TRBJ1-6; D possibly corresponds to TRBD1 (5 bases). The CDR3 covers 18 residues. CDR1 SNHLY and CDR2 FYNNEI come from the germline V gene. With 6 bases removed from V and 2 bases from J, the gap between germline ends came to 20 bases. CDR3 loop: CASSPSGGRGAYNSPLHF. The DNA for the CDR3 is TGTGCCAGCAGCCCCTCGGGCGGGAGGGGAGCCTATAATTCACCCCTCCACTTT.

The chain links TRBV29-1 to TRBJ2-2; D perhaps matches TRBD1 (5 bases). Trimming cost V 2 bases and J 7 bases, with 8 bases left between them. This CDR3 region has 12 residues. Germline V gives CDR1 SQVTM, CDR2 ANQGSEA. CDR3 protein: CSVETGLGELFF. The CDR3 nucleotides read TGCAGCGTTGAAACAGGCCTCGGGGAGCTGTTTTTT.

The V and J genes are TRBV10-2 and TRBJ2-7, with D unclear. CDR1 and CDR2 (germline): WSHSY, SAAADI. The CDR3 loop spans 11 amino acids. V lost 5 bases and J 3 bases, leaving 5 bases between the germline ends. The chain's CDR3 is CASSYLYEQYF. The CDR3 bases are TGCGCCAGCAGTTATCTCTACGAGCAGTACTTC.

The V and J genes are TRBV7-3 and TRBJ2-1; TRBD2 matches at 9 bases. The CDR3 runs to 15 residues. Trimming took 7 bases from V and 1 from J; bases not matched to a gene: 5. Germline CDR1 SGHTA, CDR2 FQGTGA. CDR3 residues: CASKATSGSYNEQFF. CDR3 nucleotides: TGTGCCAGCAAGGCGACTAGCGGATCCTACAATGAGCAGTTCTTC.

CDR3 nucleotide sequence: TGTGCCAGCTCACCACCGACGCGGAGAGAGACCCAGTACTTC. It specifies CASSPPTRRETQYF. V gene TRBV18 combines with J gene TRBJ2-5; D gene unclear. Germline CDR1 KGHSH, CDR2 LQKENI. The CDR3 contains 14 residues. V lost 0 bases to trimming and J lost 4 bases, with 9 bases between them. The variable domain in full, completed from reference TRBV18 and TRBJ2-5, reads NAGVMQNPRHLVRRRGQEARLRCSPMKGHSHVYWYRQLPEEGLKFMVYLQKENIIDESGMPKERFSAEFPKEGPSILRIQQVVRGDSAAYFCASSPPTRRETQYFGPGTRLLVL.

V and J are TRBV28 and TRBJ2-1, with D possibly matching TRBD2 (6 bases). CDR1 is MDHEN and CDR2 is SYDVKM in the germline V gene. V lost 6 bases and J 0 bases, leaving 15 bases between the germline ends. The CDR3 consists of 16 residues. The CDR3 region has the DNA TGTGCCAGCAGCCGGACTATACAGAGCTCCTACAATGAGCAGTTCTTC. Translated: CASSRTIQSSYNEQFF.

This chain uses TRBV4-2 with TRBJ2-1; unclear D gene. Germline assignment: CDR1 LGHNA and CDR2 YNFKEQ. The ends were cut back, 5 bases at V and 2 bases at J, with 10 bases in the middle. The CDR3 runs to 14 residues. CDR3 in DNA: TGTGCCAGCAGCAGAGAACTGGCCTACAATGAGCAGTTCTTC. It translates to CASSRELAYNEQFF.

The rearrangement links TRBV4-1 to TRBJ2-3; D possibly corresponds to TRBD2 (5 bases). The V gene lost 8 bases and the J gene lost 5 bases, with 17 bases spanning the gap. CDR1 is MGHRA, CDR2 YSYEKL, per germline. The CDR3 extends over 14 amino acids. The CDR3 DNA reads TGCGCCAGCGGGAGTTTCAGGACCCGAGATACGCAGTATTTT. Translated: CASGSFRTRDTQYF.

This chain uses TRBV28 with TRBJ2-7; D gene ambiguous. The germline CDR1 and CDR2 sequences are MDHEN and SYDVKM. The CDR3 contains 14 residues. V dropped 7 bases and J dropped 0 bases, with 13 bases sitting between them. CDR3 nucleotide sequence: TGTGCCAGCACCGCGAGGACGAGCTCCTACGAGCAGTACTTC. Translated: CASTARTSSYEQYF.

This clone was picked up many times. The sample carries other DNA sequences with the same CDR3. The chain recombines TRBV9 with TRBJ2-7; no definite D call. V lost 4 bases, J lost 10 bases, and 15 bases lay in between. In germline, CDR1 is SGDLS, CDR2 YYNGEE. The CDR3 is 12 residues long. CDR3 sequence reads: CASSPGRAEQYF. The CDR3 DNA follows: TGTGCCAGCAGCCCCGGCCGCGCGGAACAGTACTTC.

This chain connects TRBV4-2 to TRBJ2-1, with TRBD2 matching over 8 bases. This CDR3 comprises 16 residues. After removal of 3 bases from V and 5 bases from J, the junction contained 9 bases not matched to a gene. Germline V gives CDR1 LGHNA, CDR2 YNFKEQ. For the CDR3, the DNA is TGTGCCAGCAGCCAGAAAGCGGGAGATAGCGACAATGAGCAGTTCTTC. This codes for CASSQKAGDSDNEQFF.

CDR3 DNA sequence: TGTGCCAGCAGTCCAGGTCAGCCCCAGCATTTT. This codes for CASSPGQPQHF. V and J are TRBV5-8 and TRBJ1-5; no clear D gene. The V gene's germline CDR1 is SGHTS and CDR2 YDEGEE. V was clipped by 5 bases and J by 6 bases, with 6 bases between them. The CDR3 loop spans 11 amino acids.

The CDR3 bases are TGTGCCAGCAGCTTGCGGGGGAACTATGGCTACACCTTC. It is translated as CASSLRGNYGYTF. The chain is built from TRBV5-8 and TRBJ1-2; perhaps TRBD1 as D (5 bases). The CDR3 sequence is 13 residues long. From germline, CDR1 is SGHTS and CDR2 YDEGEE. V was clipped by 1 base and J by 2 bases, with 6 bases between them.

The chain uses TRBV7-2 and TRBJ2-5; 9 nucleotides match TRBD1. The V and J ends lost 5 bases and 3 bases, in that order; junction bases with no gene match: 4. This CDR3 has 14 amino acids. The germline V gene has CDR1 SGHTA and CDR2 FQGNSA. The CDR3 nucleotides read TGTGCCAGCAGCGCATGGACAGGGGAAGAGACCCAGTACTTC. As protein: CASSAWTGEETQYF.

V is TRBV7-2 and J is TRBJ1-1; the D is unclear. CDR1 SGHTA and CDR2 FQGNSA come from the germline V gene. The CDR3 runs 11 residues. The V end was cut by 7 bases, the J end by 11 bases, with 14 bases between. The CDR3 reads CASNSGLGAFF. CDR3 coding DNA: TGTGCCAGCAACTCGGGCCTGGGGGCTTTCTTT. Based on the CDR3 plus reference TRBV7-2 and TRBJ1-1, the full variable domain is GAGVSQSPSNKVTEKGKDVELRCDPISGHTALYWYRQSLGQGLEFLIYFQGNSAPDKSGLPSDRFSAERTGGSVSTLTIQRTQQEDSAVYLCASNSGLGAFFGQGTRLTVV.

The chain recombines TRBV10-1 with TRBJ2-3, with no clear D. Germline CDR1 and CDR2: WNHNN and SYGVQD (reference sequence). This CDR3 has 14 amino acids. Trimming removed 2 bases at V and 3 bases at J, with 9 bases between. CDR3 sequence (DNA): TGCGCCAGCAGTGAGAGTTCGGAAACAGATACGCAGTATTTT. Translated, it gives CASSESSETDTQYF.

The genes are TRBV11-1 and TRBJ1-1; D remains ambiguous. Per the germline V gene, CDR1 is SGHAT and CDR2 is FQDESV (reference sequence). The CDR3 runs to 14 residues. Trimming cost V 1 base and J 1 base, with 7 bases left between them. The chain's CDR3 is CASSLDSENTEAFF. For the CDR3, the DNA is TGTGCCAGCAGCTTAGACTCAGAGAACACTGAAGCTTTCTTT.

The V call is TRBV4-3, the J call TRBJ2-7; TRBD1 matches at 12 bases. Germline V lookup: CDR1 LGHNA, CDR2 YSLEER. The CDR3 runs 17 residues. J was trimmed by 1 base and V by 1 base; bases with no gene match: 5. The CDR3 loop reads CASSQATGQGASYEQYF. The CDR3 nucleotides are TGCGCCAGCAGCCAAGCCACGGGACAGGGGGCTTCCTACGAGCAGTACTTC.

This rearrangement joins TRBV29-1 to TRBJ2-2; D uncertain. Germline V lookup: CDR1 SQVTM, CDR2 ANQGSEA. This CDR3 has 10 amino acids. The V end was cut by 5 bases, the J end by 6 bases, with 4 bases between. The CDR3 DNA is TGCAGCGTTAGGGCCGGGGAGCTGTTTTTT. Translation: CSVRAGELFF.

The chain uses TRBV5-4 and TRBJ2-4; D remains unclear. V lost 0 bases to trimming and J lost 5 bases, with 6 bases between them. CDR3 size: 13 residues. The V gene's germline CDR1 is SGHNT and CDR2 YYREEE (reference sequence). The CDR3, as DNA: TGTGCCAGCAGCTTGGGGGGTGAAAACATTCAGTACTTC. Translated: CASSLGGENIQYF.